Following are 27 T cell receptor beta chains from one sample sequenced in a study of T cell responses to AZD1222 COVID-19 vaccine. The assay was immunoSEQ multiplex PCR, and TCRdb's table has in-frame clones only and misses some. The data hold 110,000 or so clones, with around 90% observed a single time. This material consisted of peripheral blood, taken on day 0 of MenACWY control vaccination. The source of these receptors is an adult in good health.

The chain couples TRBV3-1 (or the pseudogene TRBV3-2) to TRBJ1-1, with 10 bases aligning to TRBD1. The germline V gene has CDR1 LGHDT and CDR2 YNNKEL (reference sequence). J gave up 4 bases and V 1 base, and 0 bases lay outside the gene matches. This CDR3 region has 14 residues. Written as DNA, the CDR3 is TGTGCCAGCAGCCAAGGGGACAGGGGCACTGAAGCTTTCTTT. Its translation is CASSQGDRGTEAFF.

The rearrangement links TRBV5-4 to TRBJ2-2; tentative D call: TRBD1 (5 bases). This CDR3 is built from 14 residues. Germline V CDR1 and CDR2: SGHNT, YYREEE (reference sequence). The ends were cut back, 4 bases at V and 6 bases at J, with 13 bases in the middle. CDR3 amino acids: CASSGKQEAGELFF. Here the CDR3 DNA reads TGTGCCAGCAGCGGAAAACAGGAAGCCGGGGAGCTGTTTTTT.

This rearrangement joins TRBV7-9 to TRBJ2-7; 11 bases align to TRBD2. V trimming: 1 base; J trimming: 3 bases; junction bases outside the gene matches: 5. This CDR3 is built from 16 residues. Per the germline V gene, CDR1 is SEHNR and CDR2 is FQNEAQ (reference sequence). This chain's CDR3 is CASSLGLAGQNYEQYF. The CDR3 DNA is TGTGCCAGCAGCTTAGGACTAGCGGGACAGAACTACGAGCAGTACTTC.

In its sample, this clone was seen once. V is TRBV27 and J is TRBJ2-6; 7 bases match TRBD1. CDR3 length: 18 amino acids. Losses at the gene ends were 4 bases for V and 0 bases for J; bases not matched to a gene: 9. Germline V gene lookup returns CDR1 MNHEY and CDR2 SMNVEV (reference sequence). As DNA, the CDR3 is TGTGCCAGCAGTTCCCGAGGACAGGCAAACTCTGGGGCCAACGTCCTGACTTTC. This sequence encodes CASSSRGQANSGANVLTF.

This clone was seen once. This rearrangement joins TRBV2 to TRBJ1-3, with D unresolved. Trimming shortened V by 6 bases and J by 3 bases, and 12 bases separated the two germline ends. Germline V CDR1 and CDR2: SNHLY, FYNNEI. This CDR3 region has 14 residues. CDR3 nucleotides: TGTGCCAGCAGCCAATCCCGTCGTGGAAACACCATATATTTT. This gives the protein CASSQSRRGNTIYF.

This clone was seen more than once but under ten times. The chain recombines TRBV19 with TRBJ1-4, with TRBD1 identical over 7 bases. This CDR3 is built from 15 residues. Trimming removed 1 base from V and 8 bases from J; junction bases left unmatched: 7. Germline CDR1 LNHDA, CDR2 SQIVND (reference sequence). The CDR3 DNA reads as TGTGCCAGTAGTATAGGCGACAGGGAACGAGAAAAACTGTTTTTT. Translation gives CASSIGDREREKLFF.

The chain couples TRBV3-1 (or the pseudogene TRBV3-2) to TRBJ2-1; TRBD2 agrees at 14 bases. The germline V gene has CDR1 LGHDT and CDR2 YNNKEL (reference sequence). The ends lost 5 bases at V and 0 bases at J; junction bases unmatched: 3. The CDR3 covers 17 residues. CDR3 nucleotide sequence: TGTGCCAGCAGCAGGACTAGCGGGGGGAGCTCCTACAATGAGCAGTTCTTC. Its protein is CASSRTSGGSSYNEQFF.

This chain uses TRBV7-3 with TRBJ1-2, with 8 bases matching TRBD1. CDR3 length: 13 residues. The germline CDR1 and CDR2 sequences are SGHTA and FQGTGA. Unmatched junction bases numbered 1, after V lost 4 bases and J lost 3 bases. This CDR3 is CASSSTGDYGYTF. CDR3 DNA: TGTGCCAGCAGCTCGACAGGGGACTATGGCTACACCTTC. Looking up the rest from reference TRBV7-3 and TRBJ1-2 gives the full variable domain: GAGVSQTPSNKVTEKGKYVELRCDPISGHTALYWYRQSLGQGPEFLIYFQGTGAADDSGLPNDRFFAVRPEGSVSTLKIQRTERGDSAVYLCASSSTGDYGYTFGSGTRLTVV.

V gene TRBV30 combines with J gene TRBJ2-7, with a tentative D call TRBD2 (6 bases). The CDR3 is 15 residues long. Deletions cut 2 bases from V and 3 bases from J, with 17 bases between. Per the germline V gene, CDR1 is GTSNPN and CDR2 is SVGIG (reference sequence). The CDR3 bases are TGTGCCTGGAGTCCGGGAGAAAGGGAGCACTACGAGCAGTACTTC. Its translation: CAWSPGEREHYEQYF.

This chain links TRBV4-3 with TRBJ1-4; unclear D gene. Trimming shortened V by 0 bases and J by 3 bases, and 8 bases separated the two germline ends. The CDR3 runs 15 residues. Per germline, CDR1 LGHNA and CDR2 YSLEER. CDR3 nucleotide sequence: TGCGCCAGCAGCCAAGATCACAGATCTAATGAAAAACTGTTTTTT. Its translation is CASSQDHRSNEKLFF.

This clone showed up just once. This chain connects TRBV29-1 to TRBJ2-3; 8 bases are shared with TRBD2. This CDR3 is 14 amino acids long. Per the germline V gene, CDR1 is SQVTM and CDR2 is ANQGSEA. Germline trimming cut 6 bases from V and 0 bases from J; bases unmatched to any gene: 5. The CDR3 bases are TGCAGCGTAGGTACTAGCGGAAGCACAGATACGCAGTATTTT. This sequence encodes CSVGTSGSTDTQYF.

The rearrangement joins TRBV27 to TRBJ1-1, with D perhaps matching TRBD1 (5 bases). This CDR3 has 15 amino acids. Trimming removed 5 bases from V and 3 bases from J, with 16 bases in between. From germline, CDR1 is MNHEY and CDR2 SMNVEV (reference sequence). The DNA for the CDR3 is TGTGCCAGCAGTCCAGGGCGGGCGTCGTACACTGAAGCTTTCTTT. Translated, it gives CASSPGRASYTEAFF.

The chain couples TRBV4-2 to TRBJ1-4, with D possibly TRBD1 on 5 matching bases. The length of the CDR3 is 17 residues. Germline V gene data show CDR1 as LGHNA and CDR2 as YNFKEQ. Trimming cost V 4 bases and J 0 bases, with 15 bases left between them. The CDR3, as DNA: TGTGCCAGCAGCCCCGGGACCCTTGGAACAACTAATGAAAAACTGTTTTTT. As protein: CASSPGTLGTTNEKLFF.

The V gene is TRBV28, the J gene TRBJ1-1, with 7 positions matching TRBD1. The ends lost 6 bases at V and 8 bases at J; junction bases unmatched: 18. The CDR3 loop spans 16 amino acids. The germline V gene has CDR1 MDHEN and CDR2 SYDVKM. CDR3 residues: CASRSVGQVLSGEAFF. CDR3 nucleotides: TGTGCCAGCAGGTCGGTCGGACAGGTCTTAAGTGGAGAAGCTTTCTTT.

This chain joins TRBV11-1 and TRBJ1-1; D remains ambiguous. There are 13 residues in the CDR3. Per germline, CDR1 SGHAT and CDR2 FQDESV (reference sequence). V was pared by 3 bases and J by 2 bases, with 7 bases between. The CDR3 bases are TGTGCCAGCAGCTTCGGGGAAAACACTGAAGCTTTCTTT. Its protein product is CASSFGENTEAFF.

The V and J genes are TRBV9 and TRBJ1-2, with TRBD1 as a possible D gene (5 bases). Germline V gene data show CDR1 as SGDLS and CDR2 as YYNGEE. The CDR3 runs to 15 residues. V lost 4 bases and J lost 3, with 16 bases in between. This CDR3 is CASSPERGGDYGYTF. CDR3 coding DNA: TGTGCCAGCAGCCCCGAAAGGGGAGGGGACTATGGCTACACCTTC. Full variable domain (remainder filled in from reference TRBV9 and TRBJ1-2): DSGVTQTPKHLITATGQRVTLRCSPRSGDLSVYWYQQSLDQGLQFLIQYYNGEERAKGNILERFSAQQFPDLHSELNLSSLELGDSALYFCASSPERGGDYGYTFGSGTRLTVV.

The chain uses TRBV28 and TRBJ1-2, with TRBD1 identical over 7 bases. The germline V gene has CDR1 MDHEN and CDR2 SYDVKM. The J segment lost 5 bases and the V segment lost 6 bases, leaving 6 bases of the junction unmatched. The CDR3 has 13 residues. The CDR3 protein is CASRPTGTYGYTF. The CDR3 DNA reads TGTGCCAGCAGGCCGACAGGGACGTATGGCTACACCTTC.

The chain employs TRBV11-3 and TRBJ2-7; tentative D call: TRBD2 (5 bases). Germline CDR1 reads SGHNT; CDR2 reads YENEEA. Trimming shortened V by 2 bases and J by 2 bases, and 7 bases separated the two germline ends. This CDR3 comprises 13 residues. Here the CDR3 DNA reads TGTGCCAGCAGCTTAAGAGGGACCTACGAGCAGTACTTC. Its translation: CASSLRGTYEQYF.

The chain has TRBV4-1 and TRBJ2-3; D is possibly TRBD1 or TRBD2 (5 bases each). The germline CDR1 and CDR2 sequences are MGHRA and YSYEKL. Trimming took off 2 bases at V and 6 bases at J, with 21 bases between the two ends. The CDR3 is 17 amino acids. CDR3 in amino acids: CASSQTPTRVGVDTQYF. CDR3 bases: TGCGCCAGCAGCCAAACCCCCACGCGGGTAGGGGTTGATACGCAGTATTTT.

The chain carries TRBV30 and TRBJ2-5; TRBD1 matches at 8 bases. The CDR3 length is 14 residues. V lost 3 bases to trimming and J lost 4 bases; unmatched junction nucleotides: 7. CDR1 and CDR2 from the germline V gene are GTSNPN and SVGIG (reference sequence). The CDR3 nucleotides read TGTGCCTGGAGACCGGACAGGGTCTCAGAGACCCAGTACTTC. It yields the protein CAWRPDRVSETQYF.

The rearrangement uses TRBV11-2 and TRBJ1-4; D might be TRBD1 (5 bases). The CDR3 length is 17 residues. Germline CDR1 and CDR2: SGHAT and FQNNGV. V lost 2 bases, J lost 2 bases, and 15 bases lay in between. The CDR3 reads CASSLWQGGLTNEKLFF. CDR3 bases: TGTGCCAGCAGCTTATGGCAGGGAGGTTTGACTAATGAAAAACTGTTTTTT.

The chain is built from TRBV9 and TRBJ1-2; possible D gene TRBD1, 5 bases. This CDR3 has 14 amino acids. Germline V gives CDR1 SGDLS, CDR2 YYNGEE. V dropped 2 bases and J dropped 4 bases, with 12 bases sitting between them. CDR3 in DNA: TGTGCCAGCAGCGTCGGGGGGGTCGCCTATGGCTACACCTTC. It specifies CASSVGGVAYGYTF. The whole variable domain, filled in from reference TRBV9 and TRBJ1-2, reads DSGVTQTPKHLITATGQRVTLRCSPRSGDLSVYWYQQSLDQGLQFLIQYYNGEERAKGNILERFSAQQFPDLHSELNLSSLELGDSALYFCASSVGGVAYGYTFGSGTRLTVV.

The chain employs TRBV4-2 and TRBJ2-1; 9 bases are shared with TRBD2. This CDR3 has 17 residues. Germline loops: CDR1 LGHNA, CDR2 YNFKEQ. With 0 bases clipped from V and 1 base from J, the junction kept 4 bases outside the gene matches. CDR3 sequence (DNA): TGTGCCAGCAGCCAAGAGGCTAGCGGGACATCCTACAATGAGCAGTTCTTC. This codes for CASSQEASGTSYNEQFF.

This clone showed up just a few times. This chain uses TRBV12-3 or TRBV12-4 with TRBJ1-2; D is ambiguous. Trimming stripped 3 bases from V and 4 bases from J, with 9 bases between. This CDR3 contains 13 residues. The CDR3 here is CASSFRSLYGYTF. CDR3 DNA: TGTGCCAGCAGTTTTCGTAGCCTCTATGGCTACACCTTC.

The chain recombines TRBV6-1 with TRBJ2-1, with 11 bases fitting TRBD1. Germline trimming cut 5 bases from V and 3 bases from J; bases unmatched to any gene: 3. The CDR3 totals 15 residues. Germline V lookup: CDR1 MNHNS, CDR2 SASEGT. As DNA, the CDR3 is TGTGCCAGCAGTTCTGGGACAGGGGGCTACAATGAGCAGTTCTTC. Protein product: CASSSGTGGYNEQFF.

The V gene is TRBV4-1, the J gene TRBJ1-4; D unresolved. The CDR3 runs 17 residues. From germline, CDR1 is MGHRA and CDR2 YSYEKL. Trimming stripped 1 base from V and 8 bases from J, with 20 bases between. In DNA, the CDR3 is TGCGCCAGCAGCCAAGTTGGAAGGGCCGGAGGGCGCGAAAAACTGTTTTTT. This encodes CASSQVGRAGGREKLFF.

The chain couples TRBV4-1 to TRBJ2-5; possible D gene TRBD2, 5 bases. Germline V lookup: CDR1 MGHRA, CDR2 YSYEKL. V shed 4 bases and J shed 8 bases, with 8 bases lying between them. This CDR3 region has 11 residues. The CDR3 is CASSRSGTQYF. Here the CDR3 DNA reads TGCGCCAGCAGCCGTTCGGGAACCCAGTACTTC.